These T cell receptor beta chains were read from a single sample in a study of siplizumab effects on memory and regulatory T cells. The method was immunoSEQ multiplex PCR; TCRdb's version includes in-frame clones alone and lacks a portion of them. There are 95,000 to 100,000 clones in the sample; nearly 95% occur only once, and around 12% lies in the top ten. The sample comprised non-Treg CD4+ T cells sorted from blood. The receptor source for this set is a human donor in good health. CDR3s include the opening cysteine and the closing phenylalanine or tryptophan. A D gene is named only where the DNA matches it firmly. Clone size is not always given. Where it is, it says once, few, many or a class for expanded clones.

DNA	CDR3	V	length	size	D	J
TGTGCCAGCAGCTTAGGCCCTACCCAAGAGACCCAGTACTTC	CASSLGPTQETQYF	TRBV11-3	14	NA	NA	TRBJ2-5
TGTGCCACCAGCACCCAGCAGCGGGAGTTAGGCAATGAGCAGTTCTTC	CATSTQQRELGNEQFF	TRBV10-3	16	NA	TRBD2	TRBJ2-1
TGCGCCAGCAGCTTGGCCGGGGCTACCGGGACCAACGTCCTGACTTTC	CASSLAGATGTNVLTF	TRBV5-1	16	NA	NA	TRBJ2-6
TGTGCCAGCAGTTTGGGACAGGGGAGAGCTTTCTTT	CASSLGQGRAFF	TRBV6-5	12	NA	TRBD1	TRBJ1-1
TGCAGTGCAACTAGCACAGATACGCAGTATTTT	CSATSTDTQYF	TRBV20-1	11	NA	NA	TRBJ2-3
TGTGCCAGCAGCTTATTGGGGGTCAGGCCCCAGCATTTT	CASSLLGVRPQHF	TRBV7-8	13	NA	NA	TRBJ1-5
TGCGCCAGCAGCTTGGCTAGCGGGAGTGCAGATACGCAGTATTTT	CASSLASGSADTQYF	TRBV5-1	15	NA	TRBD2	TRBJ2-3
TGTGCCAGCAGCTTAGCGGGTCAGACAACTAATGAAAAACTGTTTTTT	CASSLAGQTTNEKLFF	TRBV7-9	16	NA	NA	TRBJ1-4
TGTGCCAGCAGCGTAGTAAGGACTAGCGGGAGTCGCAATGAGCAGTTCTTC	CASSVVRTSGSRNEQFF	TRBV9	17	NA	TRBD2	TRBJ2-1
TGTGCCTGGAACCCAGTGGGCATCTCTGGAAACACCATATATTTT	CAWNPVGISGNTIYF	TRBV30	15	NA	NA	TRBJ1-3
TGTGCCAGCAGCTTAATCGCTAGCGGGAGTCGGTACAATGAGCAGTTCTTC	CASSLIASGSRYNEQFF	TRBV7-3	17	NA	TRBD2	TRBJ2-1
TGTGCCAGCAGCCTCCTAGCGGGTAGTGAGCAGTTCTTC	CASSLLAGSEQFF	TRBV5-4	13	NA	TRBD2	TRBJ2-1
TGTGCCAGCAGCTCAAAAGCCGGGGGGCTCTCTGGGGCCAACGTCCTGACTTTC	CASSSKAGGLSGANVLTF	TRBV9	18	NA	NA	TRBJ2-6
TGTGCCAGCAGTGACGACAGGAAACAAGAGACCCAGTACTTC	CASSDDRKQETQYF	TRBV2	14	NA	NA	TRBJ2-5
TGTGCAAGCCACAAAGAGGAGCGGGCGAACACCGGGGAGCTGTTTTTT	CASHKEERANTGELFF	TRBV12-2	16	NA	NA	TRBJ2-2
TGTGCCAGCAGCCCTCACGCGGGGGGCGCGGTTGGCTCTGAAGCTTTCTTT	CASSPHAGGAVGSEAFF	TRBV7-2	17	once	NA	TRBJ1-1
TGTGCCAGCAGTTGGGAGGCTACCTCGAACACCGGGGAGCTGTTTTTT	CASSWEATSNTGELFF	TRBV7-3	16	NA	NA	TRBJ2-2
TGTGCCATCAGTGAAACAGCGGGAGCCGATACGCAGTATTTT	CAISETAGADTQYF	TRBV10-3	14	NA	TRBD2	TRBJ2-3
TGCGCCAGCAGCGGGAGGTCTAACAGGGCGAATCAGCCCCAGCATTTT	CASSGRSNRANQPQHF	TRBV10-1	16	NA	NA	TRBJ1-5
TGCGCCAGCAGCCAAGAAAGGACTAGCGGGAAGCAGTTCTTC	CASSQERTSGKQFF	TRBV4-3	14	NA	TRBD2	TRBJ2-1
TGTGCCAGTAGCCCAGGGGACTATGGCTACACCTTC	CASSPGDYGYTF	TRBV19	12	NA	NA	TRBJ1-2
TGTGCCAGCAGTCGGTCAGGGGGAGGATACAATGAGCAGTTCTTC	CASSRSGGGYNEQFF	TRBV6-5	15	NA	NA	TRBJ2-1
TGTGCCAGTAACCCGGGGGGCAACTATGGCTACACCTTC	CASNPGGNYGYTF	TRBV28	13	once	NA	TRBJ1-2
TGTGCCAGCAGCCTAGACAGGTTTGCGAATGGCTACACCTTC	CASSLDRFANGYTF	TRBV27	14	NA	NA	TRBJ1-2
TGTGCCAGCAGCTTAAGTGAGGGATCGGGCACTGAAGCTTTCTTT	CASSLSEGSGTEAFF	TRBV7-2	15	NA	NA	TRBJ1-1